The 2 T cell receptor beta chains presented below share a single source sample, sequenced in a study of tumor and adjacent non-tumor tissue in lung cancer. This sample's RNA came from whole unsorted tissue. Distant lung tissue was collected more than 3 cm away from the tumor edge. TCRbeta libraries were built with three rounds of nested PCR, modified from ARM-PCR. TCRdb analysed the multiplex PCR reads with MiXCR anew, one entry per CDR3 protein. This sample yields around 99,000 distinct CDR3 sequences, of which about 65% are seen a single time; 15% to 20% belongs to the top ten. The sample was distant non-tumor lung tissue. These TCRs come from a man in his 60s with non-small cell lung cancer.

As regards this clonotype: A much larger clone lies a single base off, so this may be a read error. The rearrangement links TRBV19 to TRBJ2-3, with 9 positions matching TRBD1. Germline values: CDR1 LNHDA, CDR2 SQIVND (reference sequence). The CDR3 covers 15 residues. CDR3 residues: CASTSGQGYTDMQYF. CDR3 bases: TGTGCCAGTACCTCGGGACAGGGTTACACAGATATGCAGTATTTT. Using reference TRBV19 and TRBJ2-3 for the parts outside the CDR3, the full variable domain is DGGITQSPKYLFRKEGQNVTLSCEQNLNHDAMYWYRQDPGQGLRLIYYSQIVNDFQKGDIAEGYSVSREKKESFPLTVTSAQKNPTAFYLCASTSGQGYTDMQYFGPGTRLTVL.

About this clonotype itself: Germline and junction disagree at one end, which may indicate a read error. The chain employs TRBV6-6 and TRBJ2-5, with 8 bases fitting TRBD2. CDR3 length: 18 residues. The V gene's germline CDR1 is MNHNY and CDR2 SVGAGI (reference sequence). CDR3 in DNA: TGTGCCGGCAGTTACCGATATCGTCTAGCGGGCCCACAAGAGACCCAGTACTTC. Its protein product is CAGSYRYRLAGPQETQYF.